The clone carrying this TCR gamma chain counts as large. The sample has other DNA sequences that encode this CDR3 too. The sample comes from a study of gamma-delta T cells after stem cell transplantation. J was trimmed by 3 bases and V by 0 bases; bases with no gene match: 8. The CDR3 spans 19 residues. Germline CDR1 is GITISATS and CDR2 is ISYDGTV (reference sequence). TCRdb re-processed the RT-PCR reads using CATT. The sample includes approximately 350 gamma-chain clones, around 4.7% of them seen just once. The clonotype comes from a human donor. It is not recorded whose cells these are; they may come from a transplant donor. Input material: gamma-delta T cells. The chain uses TRGV9 and TRGJP. The CDR3 reads CALWEVLGKQELGKKIKVF. Written as DNA, the CDR3 is TGTGCCTTGTGGGAGGTGCTCGGCAAGCAAGAGTTGGGCAAAAAAATCAAGGTATTT.